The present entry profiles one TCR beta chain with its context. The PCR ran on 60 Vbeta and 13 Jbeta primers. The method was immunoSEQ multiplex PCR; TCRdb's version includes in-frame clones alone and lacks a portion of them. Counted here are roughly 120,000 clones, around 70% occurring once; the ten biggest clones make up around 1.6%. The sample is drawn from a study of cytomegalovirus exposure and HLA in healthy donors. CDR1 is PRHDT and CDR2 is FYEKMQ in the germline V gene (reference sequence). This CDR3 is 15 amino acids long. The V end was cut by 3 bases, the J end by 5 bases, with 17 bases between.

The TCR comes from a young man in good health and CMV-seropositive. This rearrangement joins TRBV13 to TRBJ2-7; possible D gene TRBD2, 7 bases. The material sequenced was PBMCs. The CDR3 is CASSFRGAFSDEQYF. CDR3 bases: TGTGCCAGCAGCTTTCGGGGGGCGTTCTCTGACGAGCAGTACTTC.